This T cell receptor beta chain originates from a study of regulatory T cells in long-lasting Graves disease. Study overall: Antithyroid drug intake by newly diagnosed Graves' patients had lasted under 3 months.

Ten or more counts support this clonotype. Time point defined: newly diagnosed GD, antithyroid drugs for less than 3 months. Extracted PBMC RNA gave rise to the TCR library. The CDR3 is 15 residues long. CDR1 SGHTA and CDR2 FQGNSA come from the germline V gene. V was pared by 5 bases and J by 5 bases, with 16 bases between. Arm-PCR with iRepertoire HTBI primers amplified the CDR3 regions for these TCR beta libraries. MiXCR, applied by TCRdb to the multiplex PCR reads, yields one record per CDR3 protein. The sample has about 540,000 distinct CDR3 sequences; approximately 13% are singletons. These data were also reused for a study on T cells in Graves' hyperthyroidism and ophthalmopathy.

The chain joins TRBV7-2 to TRBJ1-5; D is perhaps TRBD1 (5 bases). This sequence originates from a man aged 25-45 years with Graves disease. Sequencing was performed on peripheral blood mononuclear cells (PBMCs), taken at new diagnosis, from a patient treated with antithyroid drugs. The CDR3: CASSPQGDRDQPQHF. CDR3 bases: TGTGCCAGCAGCCCCCAAGGGGACCGAGATCAGCCCCAGCATTTT.